The 20 T cell receptor beta chains listed next were all sequenced from one sample in a study of blood T cells in healthy people across ages. Alongside a J-beta primer mix, a sample-barcoded 5' primer served in a second PCR lasting roughly 7 to 12 cycles. One entry per CDR3 protein, called by TCRdb with MiXCR from the 5' RACE reads. The sample holds approximately 900,000 distinct CDR3 sequences, almost 30% seen once. The data were also submitted as part of a second study, on T cells of mothers and their children.

The sequenced sample was blood. The receptor set was obtained from a woman aged 40-49 years in good health.

V gene TRBV7-2 combines with J gene TRBJ2-7; 9 bases match TRBD1. Germline V gene data show CDR1 as SGHTA and CDR2 as FQGNSA. This CDR3 contains 14 residues. The V segment lost 6 bases and the J segment 2 bases; nucleotides outside the gene matches: 5. In DNA, the CDR3 is TGTGCCAGCAGGTCACAGGGGGCCCCCTACGAGCAGTACTTC. Protein sequence: CASRSQGAPYEQYF.

This clonotype occurred many times. The chain carries TRBV6-6 and TRBJ2-7; possibly TRBD1 for D (5 bases). Between the trimmed V and J ends, which lost 0 bases and 4 bases, there was a span of 7 bases. The CDR3 has 13 residues. Germline V CDR1 and CDR2: MNHNY, SVGAGI (reference sequence). CDR3 sequence reads: CASSYSGQYEQYF. CDR3 nucleotide sequence: TGTGCCAGCAGTTACTCGGGGCAATACGAGCAGTACTTC.

V usage is TRBV4-3 and J usage is TRBJ2-1; tentatively, D is TRBD1 (7 bases). Germline V gene sequence: CDR1 LGHNA, CDR2 YSLEER. Deletions cut 3 bases from V and 10 bases from J, with 16 bases between. The CDR3 spans 14 residues. The CDR3 spells CASSQEWRGQEQFF. The CDR3 bases are TGCGCCAGCAGCCAGGAATGGAGGGGGCAGGAGCAGTTCTTC.

The rearrangement links TRBV27 to TRBJ1-1; possible D gene TRBD1, 5 bases. The CDR3 is 11 residues long. Germline V gene sequence: CDR1 MNHEY, CDR2 SMNVEV (reference sequence). Trimming removed 4 bases at V and 7 bases at J, with 7 bases between. CDR3 DNA sequence: TGTGCCAGCAGTTGGGGGGGTGAAGCTTTCTTT. This translates into CASSWGGEAFF.

Only a few counts were recorded for this clonotype. The rearrangement links TRBV10-3 to TRBJ2-3; D is possibly TRBD2 (6 bases). V dropped 3 bases and J dropped 5 bases, with 9 bases sitting between them. The CDR3 has 13 amino acids. Germline V gene sequence: CDR1 ENHRY, CDR2 SYGVKD. The CDR3, as DNA: TGTGCCATCAGTGACAGCGGGCAAGATACGCAGTATTTT. It yields the protein CAISDSGQDTQYF.

CDR3 in amino acids: CASSMAPRIRDGNTEAFF. The CDR3 DNA sequence: TGTGCCAGTAGTATGGCCCCCCGAATCAGGGATGGTAATACTGAAGCTTTCTTT. The rearrangement uses TRBV19 and TRBJ1-1; possible D gene TRBD1, 5 bases. CDR1 LNHDA and CDR2 SQIVND come from the germline V gene (reference sequence). The germline V and J ends were trimmed by 3 bases and 5 bases, with 25 bases remaining between them. This CDR3 has 18 amino acids.

The chain recombines TRBV5-4 with TRBJ2-7; D possibly matches TRBD1 or TRBD2 (5 bases each). CDR1 is SGHNT and CDR2 is YYREEE in the germline V gene (reference sequence). V was pared by 4 bases and J by 7 bases, with 21 bases between. CDR3 length: 15 residues. This CDR3 reads CASSRGGRTTDEQYF. As DNA, the CDR3 is TGTGCCAGCAGCCGGGGCGGGCGCACCACGGATGAGCAGTACTTC.

The CDR3 sequence: CASEGTSGGLLAKNIQYF. The CDR3 region has the DNA TGTGCCAGCGAGGGGACTAGCGGGGGATTACTAGCCAAAAACATTCAGTACTTC. The V and J genes are TRBV7-9 and TRBJ2-4, with 14 bases that match TRBD2. The junction had 9 bases not matched to a gene; V was cut back by 8 bases and J by 0 bases. The CDR3 contains 18 residues. The germline V gene encodes CDR1 SEHNR and CDR2 FQNEAQ (reference sequence).

This clonotype was detected a few times. The CDR3 here is CASSPNGGTQYF. CDR3 bases: TGTGCCAGCAGCCCTAACGGGGGGACCCAGTACTTC. The chain recombines TRBV6-5 with TRBJ2-5, with a weak D call TRBD2 (6 bases). There are 12 residues in the CDR3. With 6 bases removed from V and 7 bases from J, the gap between germline ends came to 12 bases. Germline V gives CDR1 MNHEY, CDR2 SVGAGI.

The chain combines TRBV5-6 with TRBJ2-6, with D uncertain. There are 16 residues in the CDR3. V was cut by 0 bases and J by 1 base, with 8 bases left in between. Germline values: CDR1 SGHDT, CDR2 YYEEEE. For the CDR3, the DNA is TGTGCCAGCAGCTTGGGCCCAACGTCTGGGGCCAACGTCCTGACTTTC. Its translation: CASSLGPTSGANVLTF.

In its sample, this clonotype was seen a few times. The chain has TRBV3-1 and TRBJ2-7; TRBD2 is a possible D gene (6 bases). The CDR3 runs to 13 residues. Trimming left V 4 bases short and J 6 bases short, with 13 bases between. Germline CDR1 is LGHDT and CDR2 is YNNKEL (reference sequence). CDR3 nucleotide sequence: TGTGCCAGCAGCCCCCGGACTACCTTCGAGCAGTACTTC. Encoded protein: CASSPRTTFEQYF.

This clonotype was recorded many times. V and J are TRBV12-3 or TRBV12-4 and TRBJ1-3, with TRBD1 as a possible D gene (5 bases). The CDR3 is 15 residues long. V was shortened by 4 bases and J by 0 bases, with 10 bases between the two germline ends. In DNA, the CDR3 is TGTGCCAGCAGTTCAGCAGACAGCTCTGGAAACACCATATATTTT. Encoded protein: CASSSADSSGNTIYF.

This clonotype was observed at least ten times. V and J are TRBV28 and TRBJ1-5; D perhaps matches TRBD1 (5 bases). V lost 2 bases and J lost 7, with 18 bases in between. CDR1 is MDHEN and CDR2 is SYDVKM in the germline V gene. This CDR3 is 16 amino acids long. In DNA, the CDR3 is TGTGCCAGCAGTTTAAGGGACTTCTTCATGGCGCAGCCCCAGCATTTT. The encoded protein is CASSLRDFFMAQPQHF.

V gene TRBV7-9 combines with J gene TRBJ2-2; no reliable D call. This CDR3 region has 13 residues. V lost 5 bases, J lost 4 bases, and 8 bases lay in between. Germline loops: CDR1 SEHNR, CDR2 FQNEAQ (reference sequence). The CDR3 sequence is CASSGSGTGELFF. In DNA form, the CDR3 reads TGTGCCAGCAGCGGCTCGGGCACCGGGGAGCTGTTTTTT.

Ten or more counts support this clonotype. J is TRBJ2-7 and V is TRBV3-1; D is uncertain. The V gene lost 3 bases and the J gene lost 7 bases, with 10 bases spanning the gap. The CDR3 extends over 12 amino acids. Germline CDR1 reads LGHDT; CDR2 reads YNNKEL (reference sequence). In DNA, the CDR3 is TGTGCCAGCAGCCATGCTCTTAGGGAGCAGTACTTC. Its protein product is CASSHALREQYF.

The sample holds a few counts of this clonotype. This chain connects TRBV19 to TRBJ2-1; D unresolved. Germline V gene lookup returns CDR1 LNHDA and CDR2 SQIVND (reference sequence). This CDR3 has 12 residues. The V end was cut by 3 bases, the J end by 7 bases, with 7 bases between. The CDR3 sequence is CASSIPTNEQFF. CDR3 bases: TGTGCCAGTAGTATCCCTACGAATGAGCAGTTCTTC.

The CDR3 bases are TGTGCCAGCTCACCACCGAGCAGGGGTCCTTACAATGGCTACACCTTC. Encoded protein: CASSPPSRGPYNGYTF. The V gene is TRBV18, the J gene TRBJ1-2, with D tentatively TRBD1 (6 bases). This CDR3 has 16 residues. Germline-derived CDR1 and CDR2 are KGHSH and LQKENI. With 0 bases removed from V and 6 bases from J, the gap between germline ends came to 17 bases.

The DNA of the CDR3 is TGTGCCAGCTACGGGGGGCCTAGAGGGGGATTTCGTCAAGAGACCCAGTACTTC. Translation gives CASYGGPRGGFRQETQYF. The gene calls are TRBV7-2 and TRBJ2-5; D possibly corresponds to TRBD2 (7 bases). Trimming removed 8 bases at V and 2 bases at J, with 27 bases between. The CDR3 is 18 residues long. Germline-derived CDR1 and CDR2 are SGHTA and FQGNSA.

This clonotype turned up a few times. CDR3 DNA: TGTGCCAGCAGCGTAGTGGGAGAGTCACCCCTCCACTTT. Its protein product is CASSVVGESPLHF. V usage is TRBV9 and J usage is TRBJ1-6; D uncertain. This CDR3 is built from 13 residues. Trimming shortened V by 0 bases and J by 10 bases, and 8 bases separated the two germline ends. Germline-derived CDR1 and CDR2 are SGDLS and YYNGEE. Supplemented by reference TRBV9 and TRBJ1-6, the full variable domain reads DSGVTQTPKHLITATGQRVTLRCSPRSGDLSVYWYQQSLDQGLQFLIQYYNGEERAKGNILERFSAQQFPDLHSELNLSSLELGDSALYFCASSVVGESPLHFGNGTRLTVT.

This chain links TRBV12-3 or TRBV12-4 with TRBJ2-5; 7 positions match TRBD1. V lost 2 bases to trimming and J lost 5 bases; unmatched junction nucleotides: 8. The CDR3 contains 15 residues. CDR3: CASSLRGRLYETQYF. The CDR3 nucleotides read TGTGCCAGCAGTTTAAGGGGGCGACTCTACGAGACCCAGTACTTC.